What follows is one TCR beta chain and its context. Its target is not known. These data are taken from a study of cytomegalovirus exposure and HLA in healthy donors. Healthy bone marrow donors made up the cohort. Study-level points and caveats: Upon later analysis, HLA-associated TCR beta chains proved more clonally expanded than other, equally common chains.

The CDR3 is made up of 14 amino acids. Trimming removed 5 bases from V and 0 bases from J; junction bases left unmatched: 2. Germline loops: CDR1 MDHEN, CDR2 SYDVKM. 13 Jbeta primers and 60 Vbeta primers were used for the PCR. This table comes from immunoSEQ multiplex PCR, and its TCRdb copy is limited to in-frame clones, with some not included. Of about 200,000 clones in the sample, more than 65% were seen once. The chain joins TRBV28 to TRBJ1-1; 8 bases fit TRBD1. The sample was PBMCs. The sequence was obtained from a man aged 50 to 59 in good health and CMV-seronegative. The CDR3 DNA follows: TGTGCCAGCAGTATGGGACAGGTGAACACTGAAGCTTTCTTT. This translates into CASSMGQVNTEAFF.